These 32 T cell receptor beta chains were all obtained from the same sample, sequenced in a study of blood T cell repertoires in COVID-19. Profiled with immunoSEQ multiplex PCR; TCRdb holds only in-frame clones, not every one. The data show under 250,000 clones, about 90% seen once. The sample was PBMCs or T cells enriched from blood (not recorded which). These receptors were taken from a man in his thirties or forties who had recovered from COVID-19.

In DNA form, the CDR3 reads TGCGCCAGCAGCCAAGATTCGGGGAGCTCCTACGAGCAGTACTTC. Residues: CASSQDSGSSYEQYF. The rearrangement uses TRBV4-1 and TRBJ2-7; TRBD2 is a possible D gene (5 bases). The CDR3 has 15 amino acids. V was pared by 0 bases and J by 0 bases, with 9 bases between. In germline, CDR1 is MGHRA, CDR2 YSYEKL.

V and J are TRBV5-3 and TRBJ1-5; D perhaps matches TRBD1 (6 bases). TRBV5-3 is an open reading frame whose function is uncertain. Trimming removed 0 bases from V and 9 bases from J, with 16 bases in between. CDR3 length equals 15 residues. CDR3 loop: CARSLGAQGRRPQHF. DNA for the CDR3: TGTGCCAGAAGCTTGGGAGCTCAGGGGCGTCGGCCCCAGCATTTT.

The chain is built from TRBV19 and TRBJ1-2, with D unresolved. The CDR3 is 14 residues long. CDR1 is LNHDA and CDR2 is SQIVND in the germline V gene (reference sequence). V was trimmed by 7 bases and J by 4 bases, leaving 16 bases between them. CDR3 in amino acids: CASTEAGSIYGYTF. The CDR3 nucleotides are TGTGCCAGTACGGAGGCGGGCTCCATCTATGGCTACACCTTC. The full variable domain, rest sourced from reference TRBV19 and TRBJ1-2, is DGGITQSPKYLFRKEGQNVTLSCEQNLNHDAMYWYRQDPGQGLRLIYYSQIVNDFQKGDIAEGYSVSREKKESFPLTVTSAQKNPTAFYLCASTEAGSIYGYTFGSGTRLTVV.

The chain has TRBV4-1 and TRBJ2-7, with D maybe TRBD2 (5 bases). This CDR3 comprises 15 residues. V was pared by 0 bases and J by 7 bases, with 16 bases between. The germline gives CDR1 MGHRA, CDR2 YSYEKL. This CDR3 is CASSQDRTGLGEQYF. For the CDR3, the DNA is TGCGCCAGCAGCCAAGATCGTACTGGACTGGGAGAGCAGTACTTC.

V usage is TRBV11-1 and J usage is TRBJ2-7; D is unresolved. The CDR3 is made up of 13 amino acids. Germline V gene sequence: CDR1 SGHAT, CDR2 FQDESV (reference sequence). V lost 5 bases and J 6 bases, leaving 14 bases between the germline ends. The CDR3 DNA reads as TGTGCCAGCAGCCACCCAGGTGTCTCCGAGCAGTACTTC. It yields the protein CASSHPGVSEQYF.

The V call is TRBV28, the J call TRBJ2-2, with TRBD2 identical over 10 bases. The CDR3 sequence is 14 residues long. The germline gives CDR1 MDHEN, CDR2 SYDVKM. V dropped 6 bases and J dropped 8; count of bases not matched to a gene: 6. CDR3 region: CASRGLAGAGELFF. CDR3 in DNA: TGTGCCAGCAGGGGGCTAGCGGGAGCGGGGGAGCTGTTTTTT.

The V gene is TRBV27, the J gene TRBJ2-1; 10 nucleotides align to TRBD2. With V trimmed by 5 bases and J by 8 bases, 24 bases remained unmatched. Germline CDR1 MNHEY, CDR2 SMNVEV (reference sequence). The CDR3 length is 20 residues. CDR3 loop: CASSPKYPLAGDTLGDEQFF. Written as DNA, the CDR3 is TGTGCCAGCAGTCCTAAATATCCTCTAGCGGGAGACACCCTGGGGGATGAGCAGTTCTTC.

The rearrangement joins TRBV7-2 to TRBJ2-7; D is unclear. The V end lost 8 bases, the J end lost 6 bases, and 14 bases lay between the germline ends. The CDR3 is 12 residues long. CDR1 is SGHTA and CDR2 is FQGNSA in the germline V gene. CDR3 region: CASGSLGTEQYF. DNA for the CDR3: TGTGCCAGCGGTTCGCTAGGCACCGAGCAGTACTTC.

The chain has TRBV13 and TRBJ1-2, with D tentatively TRBD1 (5 bases). The ends were cut back, 5 bases at V and 5 bases at J, with 12 bases in the middle. The CDR3 extends over 13 amino acids. Germline V gene sequence: CDR1 PRHDT, CDR2 FYEKMQ (reference sequence). CDR3 sequence: CASSTRQSYGYTF. The CDR3 DNA is TGTGCCAGCAGCACACGACAGAGTTATGGCTACACCTTC.

CDR3 residues: CASSQSWTGKNTEAFF. In DNA form, the CDR3 reads TGTGCCAGCAGCCAGTCCTGGACGGGGAAAAACACTGAAGCTTTCTTT. The chain is built from TRBV5-6 and TRBJ1-1; D unclear. Germline CDR1 reads SGHDT; CDR2 reads YYEEEE. This CDR3 comprises 16 residues. V lost 4 bases and J 2 bases, leaving 18 bases between the germline ends.

V usage is TRBV7-9 and J usage is TRBJ1-1, with D possibly matching TRBD1 (5 bases). V was pared by 1 base and J by 4 bases, with 10 bases between. The CDR3 length is 14 residues. The V gene's germline CDR1 is SEHNR and CDR2 FQNEAQ (reference sequence). The CDR3: CASSLGVQGTEAFF. The CDR3 region has the DNA TGTGCCAGCAGCTTAGGGGTGCAGGGCACTGAAGCTTTCTTT.

The chain links TRBV18 to TRBJ2-2, with 8 bases identical to TRBD1. Germline V gene data show CDR1 as KGHSH and CDR2 as LQKENI. V was pared by 4 bases and J by 3 bases, with 7 bases of the junction left unmatched. The CDR3 length is 16 residues. The CDR3 sequence is CASSLLGQGDTGELFF. The CDR3 bases are TGTGCCAGCTCACTCCTAGGACAGGGAGACACCGGGGAGCTGTTTTTT.

The J gene is TRBJ1-2, the V gene TRBV3-1 (or the pseudogene TRBV3-2); D possibly corresponds to TRBD1 (6 bases). Germline lookup yields CDR1 LGHDT and CDR2 YNNKEL (reference sequence). V lost 5 bases and J 0 bases, leaving 13 bases between the germline ends. This CDR3 spans 15 amino acids. CDR3 in amino acids: CASSSVGQTNYGYTF. DNA for the CDR3: TGTGCCAGCAGCTCGGTCGGACAGACTAACTATGGCTACACCTTC.

The chain links TRBV19 to TRBJ1-5; TRBD1 might be the D (6 bases). V was shortened by 4 bases and J by 4 bases, with 14 bases between the two germline ends. The germline V gene has CDR1 LNHDA and CDR2 SQIVND (reference sequence). The CDR3 covers 15 residues. The CDR3 DNA follows: TGTGCCAGTAGTAACCAACAGGGCATTAATCAGCCCCAGCATTTT. This encodes CASSNQQGINQPQHF. The complete variable domain, with remaining parts taken from reference TRBV19 and TRBJ1-5, reads DGGITQSPKYLFRKEGQNVTLSCEQNLNHDAMYWYRQDPGQGLRLIYYSQIVNDFQKGDIAEGYSVSREKKESFPLTVTSAQKNPTAFYLCASSNQQGINQPQHFGDGTRLSIL.

The rearrangement uses TRBV2 and TRBJ2-7; TRBD1 matches 9 bases. This CDR3 is built from 15 residues. The germline V gene encodes CDR1 SNHLY and CDR2 FYNNEI. The J segment lost 2 bases and the V segment lost 6 bases, leaving 8 bases of the junction unmatched. CDR3 protein: CASRTGTGFTYEQYF. CDR3 sequence (DNA): TGTGCCAGCAGGACCGGGACAGGGTTTACCTACGAGCAGTACTTC.

The chain combines TRBV2 with TRBJ2-1; D perhaps matches TRBD2 (6 bases). With 4 bases removed from V and 3 bases from J, the gap between germline ends came to 13 bases. CDR1 is SNHLY and CDR2 is FYNNEI in the germline V gene. This CDR3 contains 15 residues. The CDR3 sequence is CASSASSVSYNEQFF. CDR3 nucleotides: TGTGCCAGCAGTGCTTCTAGCGTGAGCTACAATGAGCAGTTCTTC.

This chain links TRBV3-1 (or the pseudogene TRBV3-2) with TRBJ1-2; D remains ambiguous. The V and J ends lost 8 bases and 2 bases respectively, with 9 bases between them. CDR3 length: 12 residues. Looked up from germline, CDR1 is LGHDT and CDR2 is YNNKEL (reference sequence). CDR3 region: CASGTGNYGYTF. The CDR3 DNA reads TGTGCCAGCGGCACGGGGAACTATGGCTACACCTTC.

The rearrangement uses TRBV5-5 and TRBJ1-2; D possibly corresponds to TRBD1 (5 bases). This CDR3 contains 13 residues. CDR1 is SGHKS and CDR2 is YYEKEE in the germline V gene (reference sequence). The V end lost 2 bases, the J end lost 6 bases, and 11 bases lay between the germline ends. CDR3 sequence (DNA): TGTGCCAGCAGCTTTGTCAGGGAGGATGGCTACACCTTC. It is translated as CASSFVREDGYTF.

The V gene is TRBV27, the J gene TRBJ1-2, with no clear D. Germline values: CDR1 MNHEY, CDR2 SMNVEV (reference sequence). Between the trimmed V and J ends, which lost 3 bases and 3 bases, there was a span of 14 bases. The length of the CDR3 is 15 residues. The CDR3 DNA reads as TGTGCCAGCAGTTTCGGGGATCCCCGGGACTATGGCTACACCTTC. Translated: CASSFGDPRDYGYTF.

The V gene is TRBV6-4, the J gene TRBJ2-7; the D is unclear. Germline values: CDR1 MRHNA, CDR2 SNTAGT. Trimming stripped 6 bases from V and 1 base from J, with 4 bases between. This CDR3 comprises 11 residues. The CDR3 here is CASSGSYEQYF. CDR3 nucleotides: TGTGCCAGCAGCGGGTCCTACGAGCAGTACTTC.

The genes are TRBV19 and TRBJ2-7; TRBD1 is a possible D gene (6 bases). The CDR3 runs 14 residues. CDR1 and CDR2 from the germline V gene are LNHDA and SQIVND (reference sequence). The V gene lost 3 bases and the J gene lost 7 bases, with 16 bases spanning the gap. The CDR3 nucleotides are TGTGCCAGTAGTATCTTGGGCTCCGGGACAGAGCAGTACTTC. The encoded protein is CASSILGSGTEQYF.

The V and J genes are TRBV27 and TRBJ2-1; 7 bases align to TRBD1. This CDR3 is 13 amino acids long. The V and J ends lost 6 bases and 7 bases, in that order; junction bases with no gene match: 6. Germline values: CDR1 MNHEY, CDR2 SMNVEV (reference sequence). The chain's CDR3 is CASSPTGVNEQFF. The CDR3 bases are TGTGCCAGCAGCCCCACAGGGGTGAATGAGCAGTTCTTC.

This clone was recorded once. The chain uses TRBV5-4 and TRBJ2-3; 12 bases align to TRBD2. V lost 4 bases and J lost 5; bases outside the gene matches: 11. CDR1 and CDR2 from the germline V gene are SGHNT and YYREEE (reference sequence). This CDR3 has 17 residues. The chain's CDR3 is CASSPAGLAGVGDTQYF. In nucleotides, the CDR3 is TGTGCCAGCAGCCCAGCGGGACTAGCGGGTGTTGGAGATACGCAGTATTTT.

V gene TRBV7-2 combines with J gene TRBJ2-1, with 11 nucleotides matching TRBD2. Trimming cost V 5 bases and J 4 bases; bases outside gene matches: 4. This CDR3 has 15 residues. Looked up from germline, CDR1 is SGHTA and CDR2 is FQGNSA. CDR3 nucleotides: TGTGCCAGCAGCCGCACTAGCGGGGGTTACAATGAGCAGTTCTTC. Protein: CASSRTSGGYNEQFF.

CDR3 region: CASSSGTGDTGELFF. The CDR3 DNA reads as TGTGCCAGCAGCTCGGGGACAGGTGATACCGGGGAGCTGTTTTTT. This chain uses TRBV7-8 with TRBJ2-2, with 8 bases that match TRBD1. CDR1 is SGHVS and CDR2 is FQNEAQ in the germline V gene. The CDR3 covers 15 residues. V was pared by 4 bases and J by 5 bases, with 6 bases of the junction left unmatched.

The V call is TRBV4-3, the J call TRBJ1-4; D gene unclear. The CDR3 contains 13 residues. The germline V and J ends were trimmed by 0 bases and 7 bases, with 6 bases remaining between them. Germline V gene data show CDR1 as LGHNA and CDR2 as YSLEER. CDR3 DNA sequence: TGCGCCAGCAGCCAAGATATCTTTGAAAAACTGTTTTTT. Translated, it gives CASSQDIFEKLFF.

This rearrangement joins TRBV6-5 to TRBJ2-5; no clear D. This CDR3 has 11 amino acids. V gave up 3 bases and J gave up 5 bases, with 4 bases separating them. The V gene's germline CDR1 is MNHEY and CDR2 SVGAGI. CDR3 protein: CASSYSETQYF. The CDR3 DNA sequence: TGTGCCAGCAGTTATAGCGAGACCCAGTACTTC.

The chain couples TRBV27 to TRBJ2-1; maybe TRBD2 (6 bases). The CDR3 spans 13 residues. V lost 5 bases and J 6 bases, leaving 11 bases between the germline ends. CDR1 is MNHEY and CDR2 is SMNVEV in the germline V gene (reference sequence). CDR3 in amino acids: CASSPTTSNEQFF. In nucleotides, the CDR3 is TGTGCCAGCAGTCCCACGACTAGCAATGAGCAGTTCTTC.

The J gene is TRBJ1-1, the V gene TRBV2, with D maybe TRBD1 (5 bases). Germline-derived CDR1 and CDR2 are SNHLY and FYNNEI. The ends were cut back, 0 bases at V and 5 bases at J, with 10 bases in the middle. CDR3 length: 14 residues. The DNA of the CDR3 is TGTGCCAGCAGTGAAGCCGCAGGGTCAACTGAAGCTTTCTTT. It encodes CASSEAAGSTEAFF.

The V call is TRBV6-2 or TRBV6-3, the J call TRBJ2-1, with TRBD2 matching over 13 bases. Trimming at V came to 5 bases and at J to 2 bases, leaving 9 bases not matched to a gene. Germline V gene sequence: CDR1 MNHEY, CDR2 SVGEGT. The CDR3 is made up of 18 amino acids. The chain's CDR3 is CASSPMTSGRLTYNEQFF. DNA for the CDR3: TGTGCCAGCAGTCCAATGACTAGCGGGAGGCTGACCTACAATGAGCAGTTCTTC.

The rearrangement uses TRBV20-1 and TRBJ2-3; no clear D. V shed 6 bases and J shed 2 bases, with 6 bases lying between them. The CDR3 spans 11 residues. Germline CDR1 DFQATT, CDR2 SNEGSKA (reference sequence). The CDR3 DNA follows: TGCAGTGCCCACACCACAGATACGCAGTATTTT. Amino acids: CSAHTTDTQYF.

The rearrangement joins TRBV5-1 to TRBJ1-1; D remains ambiguous. The germline gives CDR1 SGHRS, CDR2 YFSETQ. The CDR3 spans 15 residues. V was clipped by 0 bases and J by 1 base, with 10 bases between them. This CDR3 is CASSLESNRNTEAFF. As DNA, the CDR3 is TGCGCCAGCAGCTTGGAGTCTAATAGGAACACTGAAGCTTTCTTT.